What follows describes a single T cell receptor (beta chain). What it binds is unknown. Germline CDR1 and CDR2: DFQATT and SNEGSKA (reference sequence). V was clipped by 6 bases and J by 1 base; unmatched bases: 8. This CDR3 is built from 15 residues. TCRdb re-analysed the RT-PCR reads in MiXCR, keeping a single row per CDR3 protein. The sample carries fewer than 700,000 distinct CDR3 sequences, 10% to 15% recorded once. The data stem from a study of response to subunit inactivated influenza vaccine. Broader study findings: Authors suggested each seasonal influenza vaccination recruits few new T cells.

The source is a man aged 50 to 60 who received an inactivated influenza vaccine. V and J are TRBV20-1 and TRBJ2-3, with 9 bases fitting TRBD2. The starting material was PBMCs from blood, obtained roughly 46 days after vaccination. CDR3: CSARYSGRGTDTQYF. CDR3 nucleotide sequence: TGCAGTGCGAGGTATAGCGGGAGAGGCACAGATACGCAGTATTTT.